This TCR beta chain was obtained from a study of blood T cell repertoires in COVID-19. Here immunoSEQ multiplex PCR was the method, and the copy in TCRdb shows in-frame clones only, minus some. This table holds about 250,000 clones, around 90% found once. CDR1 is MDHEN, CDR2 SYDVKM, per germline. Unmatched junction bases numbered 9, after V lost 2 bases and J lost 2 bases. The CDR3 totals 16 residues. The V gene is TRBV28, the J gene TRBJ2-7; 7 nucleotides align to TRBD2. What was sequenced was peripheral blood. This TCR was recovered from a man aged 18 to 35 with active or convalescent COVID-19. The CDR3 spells CASSLEASGPTYEQYF. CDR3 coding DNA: TGTGCCAGCAGTTTAGAGGCTAGCGGTCCTACCTACGAGCAGTACTTC.